This T cell receptor (beta chain) was retrieved from a study of T cell changes during pregnancy in multiple sclerosis. V was trimmed by 5 bases and J by 5 bases, leaving 17 bases between them. The CDR3 length is 14 residues. Germline V CDR1 and CDR2: SGHDT, YYEEEE. Profiling relied on immunoSEQ multiplex PCR, and the TCRdb table lists in-frame clones only, not all of them. This sample has roughly 40,000 clones, with roughly 87% found just once. V usage is TRBV5-6 and J usage is TRBJ2-7, with unresolved D. The sequence was obtained from a female donor with multiple sclerosis, enrolled in a pregnancy study. This material consisted of CD4+ T cells from peripheral blood mononuclear cells, taken in the first trimester of pregnancy. CDR3 in amino acids: CASSLQWAAHEQYF. CDR3 nucleotide sequence: TGTGCCAGCAGTCTCCAGTGGGCTGCTCACGAGCAGTACTTC.